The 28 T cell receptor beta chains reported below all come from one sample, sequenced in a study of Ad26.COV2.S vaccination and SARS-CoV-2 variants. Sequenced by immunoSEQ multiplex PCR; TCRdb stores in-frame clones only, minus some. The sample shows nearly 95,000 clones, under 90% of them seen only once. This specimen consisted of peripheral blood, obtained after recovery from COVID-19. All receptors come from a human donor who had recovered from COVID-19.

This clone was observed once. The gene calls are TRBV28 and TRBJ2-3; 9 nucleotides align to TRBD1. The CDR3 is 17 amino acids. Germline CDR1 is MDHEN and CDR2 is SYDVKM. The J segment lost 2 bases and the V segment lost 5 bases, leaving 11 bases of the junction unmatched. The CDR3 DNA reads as TGTGCCAGCAGTCGATCGCTGACAGGGGGGAACACAGATACGCAGTATTTT. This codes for CASSRSLTGGNTDTQYF.

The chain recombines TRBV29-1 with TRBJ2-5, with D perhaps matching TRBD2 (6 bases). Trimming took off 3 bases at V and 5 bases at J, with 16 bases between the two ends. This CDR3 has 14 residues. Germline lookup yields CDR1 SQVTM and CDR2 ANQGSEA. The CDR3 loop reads CSVELGGTYETQYF. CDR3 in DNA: TGCAGCGTTGAGCTTGGAGGGACCTACGAGACCCAGTACTTC.

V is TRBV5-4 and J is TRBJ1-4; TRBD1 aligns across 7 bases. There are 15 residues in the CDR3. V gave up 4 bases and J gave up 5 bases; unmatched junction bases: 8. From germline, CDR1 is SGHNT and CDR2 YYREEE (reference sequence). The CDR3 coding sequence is TGTGCCAGCAGCCCAGGGGGGACACTCAATGAAAAACTGTTTTTT. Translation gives CASSPGGTLNEKLFF. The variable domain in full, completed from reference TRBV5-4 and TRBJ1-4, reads ETGVTQSPTHLIKTRGQQVTLRCSSQSGHNTVSWYQQALGQGPQFIFQYYREEENGRGNFPPRFSGLQFPNYSSELNVNALELDDSALYLCASSPGGTLNEKLFFGSGTQLSVL.

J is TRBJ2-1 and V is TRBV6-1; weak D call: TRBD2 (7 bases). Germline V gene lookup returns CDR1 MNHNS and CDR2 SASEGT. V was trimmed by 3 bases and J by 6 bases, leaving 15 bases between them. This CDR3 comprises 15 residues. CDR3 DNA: TGTGCCAGCAGTGAGCTTAGGGGGGGGGTCAATGAGCAGTTCTTC. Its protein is CASSELRGGVNEQFF.

CDR3 in amino acids: CASSPPGLAGAGELFF. Written as DNA, the CDR3 is TGCGCCAGCAGCCCACCGGGACTAGCGGGAGCCGGGGAGCTGTTTTTT. This rearrangement joins TRBV5-1 to TRBJ2-2; TRBD2 matches 14 bases. Germline loops: CDR1 SGHRS, CDR2 YFSETQ. The CDR3 totals 16 residues. V lost 4 bases to trimming and J lost 6 bases; unmatched junction nucleotides: 5.

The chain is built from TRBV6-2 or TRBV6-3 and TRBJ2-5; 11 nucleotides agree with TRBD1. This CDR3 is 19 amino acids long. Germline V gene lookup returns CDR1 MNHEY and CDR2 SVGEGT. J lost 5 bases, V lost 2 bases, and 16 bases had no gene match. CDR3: CASSYRGRTGGGGWETQYF. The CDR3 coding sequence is TGTGCCAGCAGTTACCGTGGCCGGACAGGGGGCGGCGGCTGGGAGACCCAGTACTTC.

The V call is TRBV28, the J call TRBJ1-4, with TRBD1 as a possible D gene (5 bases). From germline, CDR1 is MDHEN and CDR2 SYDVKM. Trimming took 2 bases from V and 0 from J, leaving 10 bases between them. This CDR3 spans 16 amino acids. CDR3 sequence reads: CASSLPGSATNEKLFF. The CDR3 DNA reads TGTGCCAGCAGTTTACCAGGGAGCGCAACTAATGAAAAACTGTTTTTT. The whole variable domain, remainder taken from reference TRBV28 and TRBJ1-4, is DVKVTQSSRYLVKRTGEKVFLECVQDMDHENMFWYRQDPGLGLRLIYFSYDVKMKEKGDIPEGYSVSREKKERFSLILESASTNQTSMYLCASSLPGSATNEKLFFGSGTQLSVL.

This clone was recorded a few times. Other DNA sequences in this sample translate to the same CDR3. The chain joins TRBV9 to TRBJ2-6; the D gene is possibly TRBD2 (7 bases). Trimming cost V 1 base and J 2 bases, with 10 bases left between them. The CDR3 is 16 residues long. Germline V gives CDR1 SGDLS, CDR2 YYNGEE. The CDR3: CASSVSGGTGANVLTF. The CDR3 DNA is TGTGCCAGCAGCGTATCGGGGGGCACTGGGGCCAACGTCCTGACTTTC.

The CDR3 spells CASSEHGSSGAQETQYF. Here the CDR3 DNA reads TGTGCCAGCAGTGAACATGGTAGTAGCGGGGCACAAGAGACCCAGTACTTC. The chain carries TRBV25-1 and TRBJ2-5; the match to TRBD2 covers 8 bases. Germline CDR1 MGHDK, CDR2 SYGVNS. This CDR3 is built from 17 residues. The J segment lost 2 bases and the V segment lost 2 bases, leaving 10 bases of the junction unmatched.

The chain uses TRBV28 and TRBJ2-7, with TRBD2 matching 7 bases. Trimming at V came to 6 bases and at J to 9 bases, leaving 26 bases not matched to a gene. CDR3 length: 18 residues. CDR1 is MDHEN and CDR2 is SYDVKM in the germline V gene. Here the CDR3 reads CASRGRAGSPTREPGQYF. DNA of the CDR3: TGTGCCAGCAGGGGGAGGGCGGGATCCCCCACCCGGGAACCTGGGCAGTACTTC.

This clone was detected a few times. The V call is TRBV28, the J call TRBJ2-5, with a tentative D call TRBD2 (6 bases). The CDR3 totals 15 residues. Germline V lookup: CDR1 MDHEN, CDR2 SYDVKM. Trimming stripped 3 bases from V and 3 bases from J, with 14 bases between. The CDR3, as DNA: TGTGCCAGCAGTTTTGGCGGGGCAGAAAAAGAGACCCAGTACTTC. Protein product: CASSFGGAEKETQYF.

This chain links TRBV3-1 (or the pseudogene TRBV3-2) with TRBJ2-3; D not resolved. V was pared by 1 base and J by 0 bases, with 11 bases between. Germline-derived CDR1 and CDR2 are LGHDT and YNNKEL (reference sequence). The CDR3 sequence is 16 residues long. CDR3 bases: TGTGCCAGCAGCCAAGTTGTAGACTCTAGCACAGATACGCAGTATTTT. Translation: CASSQVVDSSTDTQYF.

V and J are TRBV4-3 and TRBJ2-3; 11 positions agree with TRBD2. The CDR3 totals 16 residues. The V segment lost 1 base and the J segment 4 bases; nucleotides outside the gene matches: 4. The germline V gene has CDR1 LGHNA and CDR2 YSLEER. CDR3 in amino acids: CASSQGLAGISDTQYF. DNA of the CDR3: TGCGCCAGCAGCCAAGGACTAGCGGGAATTTCAGATACGCAGTATTTT.

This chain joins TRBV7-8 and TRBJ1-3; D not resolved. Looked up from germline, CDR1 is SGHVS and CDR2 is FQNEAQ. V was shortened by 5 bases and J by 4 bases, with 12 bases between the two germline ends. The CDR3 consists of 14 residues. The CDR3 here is CASSPDLTGNTIYF. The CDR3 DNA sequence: TGTGCCAGCAGCCCAGATCTAACGGGAAACACCATATATTTT.

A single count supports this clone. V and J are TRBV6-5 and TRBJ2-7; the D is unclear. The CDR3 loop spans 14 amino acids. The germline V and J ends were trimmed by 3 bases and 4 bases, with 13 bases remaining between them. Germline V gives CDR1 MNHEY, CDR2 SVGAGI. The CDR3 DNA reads TGTGCCAGCAGTTATGGGCCCAATGCGTACGAGCAGTACTTC. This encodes CASSYGPNAYEQYF.

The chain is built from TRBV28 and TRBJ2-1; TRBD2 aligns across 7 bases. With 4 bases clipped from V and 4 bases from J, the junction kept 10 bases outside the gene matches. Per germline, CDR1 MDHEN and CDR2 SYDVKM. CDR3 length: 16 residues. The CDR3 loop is CASSSPWGGSYNEQFF. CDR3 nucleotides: TGTGCCAGCAGTTCCCCGTGGGGCGGGAGTTACAATGAGCAGTTCTTC.

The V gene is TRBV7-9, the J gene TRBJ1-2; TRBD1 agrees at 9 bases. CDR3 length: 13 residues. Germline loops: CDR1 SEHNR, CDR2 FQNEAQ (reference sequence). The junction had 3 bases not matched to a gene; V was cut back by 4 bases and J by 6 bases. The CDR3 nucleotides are TGTGCCAGCAGCTACCGGGACAGGGATGGCTACACCTTC. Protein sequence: CASSYRDRDGYTF.

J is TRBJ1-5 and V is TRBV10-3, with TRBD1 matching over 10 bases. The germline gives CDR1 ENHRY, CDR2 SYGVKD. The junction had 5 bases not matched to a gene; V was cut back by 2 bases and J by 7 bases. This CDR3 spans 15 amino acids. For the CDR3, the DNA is TGTGCCATCAGTGAGAGGACAGGGGGAGGGCAGCCCCAGCATTTT. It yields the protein CAISERTGGGQPQHF.

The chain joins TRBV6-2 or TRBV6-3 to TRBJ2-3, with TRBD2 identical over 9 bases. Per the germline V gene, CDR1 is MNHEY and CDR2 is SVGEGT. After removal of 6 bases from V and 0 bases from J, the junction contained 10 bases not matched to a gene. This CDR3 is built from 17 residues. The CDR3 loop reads CASSHGMSGGSTDTQYF. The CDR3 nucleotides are TGTGCCAGCAGCCATGGAATGAGCGGGGGGAGCACAGATACGCAGTATTTT.

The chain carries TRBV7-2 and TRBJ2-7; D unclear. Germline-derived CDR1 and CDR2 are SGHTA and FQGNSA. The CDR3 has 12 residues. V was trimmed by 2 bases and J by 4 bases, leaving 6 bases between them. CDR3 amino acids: CASSLNMYEQYF. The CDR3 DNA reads TGTGCCAGCAGCTTAAATATGTACGAGCAGTACTTC.

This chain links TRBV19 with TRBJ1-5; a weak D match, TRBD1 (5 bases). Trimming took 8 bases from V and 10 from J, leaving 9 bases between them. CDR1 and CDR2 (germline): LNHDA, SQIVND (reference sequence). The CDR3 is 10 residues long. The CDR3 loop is CASGAYPQHF. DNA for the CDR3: TGTGCCAGTGGGGCGTACCCCCAGCATTTT.

In nucleotides, the CDR3 is TGTGCCAGCAGTTACTCGGTGGGCATAGGCTATGGCTACACCTTC. It translates to CASSYSVGIGYGYTF. The genes are TRBV6-2 or TRBV6-3 and TRBJ1-2; D uncertain. The CDR3 runs 15 residues. V lost 0 bases and J 4 bases, leaving 12 bases between the germline ends. Germline V CDR1 and CDR2: MNHEY, SVGEGT.

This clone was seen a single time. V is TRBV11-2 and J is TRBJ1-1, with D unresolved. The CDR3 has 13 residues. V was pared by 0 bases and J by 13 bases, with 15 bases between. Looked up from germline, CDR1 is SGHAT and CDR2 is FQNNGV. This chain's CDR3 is CASSLDHRRRGFF. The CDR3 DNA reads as TGTGCCAGCAGCTTAGATCACCGGCGTCGTGGTTTCTTT. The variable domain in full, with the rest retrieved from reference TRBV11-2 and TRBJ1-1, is EAGVAQSPRYKIIEKRQSVAFWCNPISGHATLYWYQQILGQGPKLLIQFQNNGVVDDSQLPKDRFSAERLKGVDSTLKIQPAKLEDSAVYLCASSLDHRRRGFFGQGTRLTVV.

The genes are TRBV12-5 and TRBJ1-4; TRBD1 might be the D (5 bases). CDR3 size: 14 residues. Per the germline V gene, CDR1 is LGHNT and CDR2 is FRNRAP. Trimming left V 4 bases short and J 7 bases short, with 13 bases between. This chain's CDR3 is CASGSVRGGEKLFF. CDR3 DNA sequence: TGTGCTAGTGGTTCCGTGAGGGGTGGTGAAAAACTGTTTTTT.

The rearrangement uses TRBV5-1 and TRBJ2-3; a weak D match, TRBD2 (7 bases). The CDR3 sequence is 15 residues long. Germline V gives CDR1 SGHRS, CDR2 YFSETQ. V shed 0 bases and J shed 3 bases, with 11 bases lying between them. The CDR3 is CASSLVGRGTDTQYF. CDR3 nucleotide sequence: TGCGCCAGCAGCTTGGTAGGGAGGGGGACAGATACGCAGTATTTT.

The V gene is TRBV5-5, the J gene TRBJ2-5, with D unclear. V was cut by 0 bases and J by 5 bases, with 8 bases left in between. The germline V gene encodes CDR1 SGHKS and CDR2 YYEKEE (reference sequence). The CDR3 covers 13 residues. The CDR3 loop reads CASSLAVSETQYF. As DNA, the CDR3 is TGTGCCAGCAGCTTGGCCGTTAGTGAGACCCAGTACTTC.

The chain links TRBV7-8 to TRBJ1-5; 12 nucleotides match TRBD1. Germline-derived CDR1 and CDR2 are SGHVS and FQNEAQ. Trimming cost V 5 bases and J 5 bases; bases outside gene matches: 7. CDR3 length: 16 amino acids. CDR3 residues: CASSTPGQGAYQPQHF. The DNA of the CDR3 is TGTGCCAGCAGCACGCCGGGACAGGGGGCCTATCAGCCCCAGCATTTT.

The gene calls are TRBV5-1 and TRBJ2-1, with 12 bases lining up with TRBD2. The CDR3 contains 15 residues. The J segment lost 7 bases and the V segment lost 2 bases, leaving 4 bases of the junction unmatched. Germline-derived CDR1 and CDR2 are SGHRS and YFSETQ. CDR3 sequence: CASSFLAGGGNEQFF. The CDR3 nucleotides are TGCGCCAGCAGCTTTCTAGCGGGAGGGGGGAATGAGCAGTTCTTC.